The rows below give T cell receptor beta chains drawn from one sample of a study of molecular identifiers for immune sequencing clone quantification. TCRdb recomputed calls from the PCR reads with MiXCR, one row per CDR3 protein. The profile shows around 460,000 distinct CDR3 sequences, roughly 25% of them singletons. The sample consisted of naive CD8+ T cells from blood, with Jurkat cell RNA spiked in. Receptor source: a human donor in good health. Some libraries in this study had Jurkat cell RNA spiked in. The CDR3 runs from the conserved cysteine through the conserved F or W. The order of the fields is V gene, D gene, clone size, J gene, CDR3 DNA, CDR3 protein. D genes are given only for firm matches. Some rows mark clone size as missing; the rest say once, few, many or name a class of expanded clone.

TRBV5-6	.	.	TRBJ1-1	TGTGCCAGCAGTCCTCCGCGAAGCAACACTGAGGCTTTCTTT	CASSPPRSNTEAFF
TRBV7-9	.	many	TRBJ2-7	TGTGCCAGCAGCCTTCAAGGGAACGAGCAGTACTTC	CASSLQGNEQYF
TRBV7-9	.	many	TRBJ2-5	TGTGCCAGCAGCTTGGTTGGTTCGGGGGTGGAGACCCAGTACTTC	CASSLVGSGVETQYF
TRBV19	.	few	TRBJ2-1	TGTGCCAGTAGTGCCCACAATGAGCAGTTCTTC	CASSAHNEQFF
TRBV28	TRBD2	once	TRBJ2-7	TGTGCCAGCAGTTTACCGCTAGCGGGATATTCCTCCTACGAGCAGTACTTC	CASSLPLAGYSSYEQYF
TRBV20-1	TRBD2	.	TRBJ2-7	TGCAGTACTAGCGGGGGGGATGGGTCCTACGAGCAGTACTTC	CSTSGGDGSYEQYF
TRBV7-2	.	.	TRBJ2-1	TGTGCCAGCAGCTTCGGGACGCCCCGACCCTACAATGAGCAGTTCTTC	CASSFGTPRPYNEQFF
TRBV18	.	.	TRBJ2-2	TGTGCCAGCTCACCACTCCAGGAAAGAACATGGTCCGGGGAGCTGTTTTTT	CASSPLQERTWSGELFF
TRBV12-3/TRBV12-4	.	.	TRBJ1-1	TGTGCCAGCGGAGCCACCTTTCGGGTCGCTGAAGCTTTCTTT	CASGATFRVAEAFF
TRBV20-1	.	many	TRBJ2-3	TGCAGTGCTAGAGACGCCGATCTAGCGACAACGCAGTATTTT	CSARDADLATTQYF
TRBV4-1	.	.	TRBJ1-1	TGCGCCAGCAGCCAAAGAATCCAGGGGCTGACTGAAGCTTTCTTT	CASSQRIQGLTEAFF
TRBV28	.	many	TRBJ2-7	TGTGCCAGTAACGAGCGGAGCTCCTACGAGCAGTACTTC	CASNERSSYEQYF
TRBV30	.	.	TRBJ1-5	.	CAWSVGVGSQPQRF
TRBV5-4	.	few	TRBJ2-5	TGTGCCAGCAGCTTGCGGTTGGACGAGGAGACCCAGTACTTC	CASSLRLDEETQYF
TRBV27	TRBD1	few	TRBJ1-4	TGTGCCAGCAGTTCCAAGGACAGGACTGGTGAAAAACTGTTTTTT	CASSSKDRTGEKLFF
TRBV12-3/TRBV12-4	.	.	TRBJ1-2	TGTGCCAGCAGTACCGCAGGTACCGCCGGTGCCGGGATCTATGGCTACACCTTC	CASSTAGTAGAGIYGYTF
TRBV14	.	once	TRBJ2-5	TGTGCCAACAGCCCCTTGGGCTCCCAAGAGACCCAGTACTTC	CANSPLGSQETQYF